The present entry profiles one TCR beta chain with its context. Its antigen is as yet unknown. This CDR3 spans 14 amino acids. Germline CDR1 and CDR2: SGHTA and FQGNSA. With 2 bases removed from V and 2 bases from J, the gap between germline ends came to 10 bases. Study conclusions and caveats: Tumor-infiltrating Treg TCR alpha and beta sequences overlapped most with tumor naive CD4+ T cells, then blood naive. Tumor memory CD4+ T cell TCR gene usage clustered with blood and lymph node memory CD4+ cells and lymph node naive CD4+ cells.

TCRdb recomputed calls from the 5' RACE reads with MiXCR, one row per CDR3 protein. This table holds tens of thousands of distinct CDR3 sequences, 25% to 30% found once. Sequenced sample: naive CD4+ T cells sorted from blood. Indicated subset: naive CD4+ T cells, CD4+CD45RA+CD25-. This sequence was found in a female donor with breast cancer. The chain couples TRBV7-2 to TRBJ2-7; TRBD2 is a possible D gene (5 bases). CDR3 residues: CASSLPGGPYEQYF. CDR3 coding DNA: TGTGCCAGCAGCTTACCAGGAGGCCCCTACGAGCAGTACTTC.